This T cell receptor beta chain is from a study of neurological immune-mediated disorders. Study-level results: CDR3 amino acid sequences found in expanded clones were never shared across subjects, suggesting private repertoires in all groups.

In TCRdb, the 5' RACE reads were re-called with MiXCR into one record per CDR3 protein. The repertoire consists of about 18,000 distinct CDR3 sequences, with roughly 10% occurring once and the leading ten covering under 30%. Many counts were recorded for this clonotype. Its antigen is unknown. This CDR3 is 13 amino acids long. Germline CDR1 reads DFQATT; CDR2 reads SNEGSKA (reference sequence). The ends lost 6 bases at V and 0 bases at J; junction bases unmatched: 3. Source material: CD8+ T cells from blood. The rearrangement uses TRBV20-1 and TRBJ1-1, with 8 bases fitting TRBD1. The clonotype comes from a woman aged 45-65 years in good health. CDR3 DNA: TGCAGTGCCCGGACAGGGATGAACACTGAAGCTTTCTTT. This sequence encodes CSARTGMNTEAFF.